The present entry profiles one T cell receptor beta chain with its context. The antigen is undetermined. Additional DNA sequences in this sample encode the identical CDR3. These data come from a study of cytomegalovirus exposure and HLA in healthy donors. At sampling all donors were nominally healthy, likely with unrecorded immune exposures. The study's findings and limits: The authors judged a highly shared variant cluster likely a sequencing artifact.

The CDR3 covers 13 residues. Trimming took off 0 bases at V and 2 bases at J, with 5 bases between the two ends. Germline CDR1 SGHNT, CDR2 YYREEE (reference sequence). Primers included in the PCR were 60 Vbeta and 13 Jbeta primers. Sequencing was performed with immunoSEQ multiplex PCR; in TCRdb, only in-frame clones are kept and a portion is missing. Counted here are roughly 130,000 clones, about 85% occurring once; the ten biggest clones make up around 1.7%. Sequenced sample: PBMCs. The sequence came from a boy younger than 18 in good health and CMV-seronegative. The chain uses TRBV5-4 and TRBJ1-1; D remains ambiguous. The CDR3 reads CASSLGGNTEAFF. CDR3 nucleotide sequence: TGTGCCAGCAGCTTGGGCGGCAACACTGAAGCTTTCTTT.